Presented here are 17 T cell receptor beta chains from one specimen sequenced in a study of blood T cell repertoires in COVID-19 (dated by TCRdb to about 2020). The library came from the immunoSEQ multiplex PCR assay. Entries here come from immuneACCESS through TCRdb and include only in-frame sequences with V and J called. Some clones fail to appear in such tables; in the studies checked, an unresolved V gene covers under half of the shortfall, and the cause of the remainder is unknown. This sample comprises 390,000 or so clones, around 89% of them detected only once. The ten largest clonotypes hold about 7% of the sample. The material sequenced was peripheral blood. The receptors stem from a man aged 18 to 29 with active or convalescent COVID-19.

The chain is built from TRBV27 and TRBJ1-1; 7 bases match TRBD1. The CDR3 is made up of 15 amino acids. The J segment lost 0 bases and the V segment lost 5 bases, leaving 6 bases of the junction unmatched. Germline-derived CDR1 and CDR2 are MNHEY and SMNVEV (reference sequence). CDR3 protein: CASSPGTAMNTEAFF. DNA of the CDR3: TGTGCCAGCAGTCCCGGGACAGCGATGAACACTGAAGCTTTCTTT.

The chain is built from TRBV5-1 and TRBJ1-1; TRBD1 agrees at 8 bases. The V segment lost 4 bases and the J segment 1 base; nucleotides outside the gene matches: 6. The CDR3 spans 15 residues. CDR1 and CDR2 (germline): SGHRS, YFSETQ. As DNA, the CDR3 is TGCGCCAGCAGCACGCGTACAGGGGGGAACACTGAAGCTTTCTTT. It codes for CASSTRTGGNTEAFF. Together with reference TRBV5-1 and TRBJ1-1, the CDR3 gives the full variable domain: KAGVTQTPRYLIKTRGQQVTLSCSPISGHRSVSWYQQTPGQGLQFLFEYFSETQRNKGNFPGRFSGRQFSNSRSEMNVSTLELGDSALYLCASSTRTGGNTEAFFGQGTRLTVV.

This clone was found once. The genes are TRBV4-3 and TRBJ2-1, with TRBD1 identical over 7 bases. V lost 0 bases and J lost 7; bases outside the gene matches: 3. From germline, CDR1 is LGHNA and CDR2 YSLEER. The CDR3 totals 14 residues. CDR3 sequence: CASSQETGANEQFF. In nucleotides, the CDR3 is TGCGCCAGCAGCCAAGAAACAGGGGCGAATGAGCAGTTCTTC.

This chain uses TRBV27 with TRBJ2-5; D might be TRBD2 (7 bases). The V and J ends lost 3 bases and 4 bases respectively, with 9 bases between them. CDR1 and CDR2 (germline): MNHEY, SMNVEV (reference sequence). The CDR3 runs to 13 residues. The CDR3 DNA reads TGTGCCAGCAGTTTCGGGGGGCGAGAGACCCAGTACTTC. Translated, it gives CASSFGGRETQYF.

The J gene is TRBJ2-3, the V gene TRBV6-5; no firm D call. Germline V gene lookup returns CDR1 MNHEY and CDR2 SVGAGI. This CDR3 is built from 13 residues. V shed 9 bases and J shed 1 base, with 11 bases lying between them. The CDR3 sequence is CASVAAGTDTQYF. In DNA form, the CDR3 reads TGTGCCAGTGTGGCCGCGGGCACAGATACGCAGTATTTT.

The chain uses TRBV24-1 and TRBJ2-1; 11 bases are shared with TRBD2. The CDR3 consists of 17 residues. Losses at the gene ends were 4 bases for V and 0 bases for J; bases not matched to a gene: 4. In germline, CDR1 is KGHDR, CDR2 SFDVKD. The CDR3 region has the DNA TGTGCCACCAGTGACCGGGGACTAGCGGACTCCTACAATGAGCAGTTCTTC. This gives the protein CATSDRGLADSYNEQFF.

The chain carries TRBV28 and TRBJ1-6, with D tentatively TRBD1 (5 bases). This CDR3 region has 12 residues. In germline, CDR1 is MDHEN, CDR2 SYDVKM. V gave up 6 bases and J gave up 11 bases, with 11 bases separating them. In DNA, the CDR3 is TGTGCCAGCAGACCAGACAGTGCACCCCTCCACTTT. It is translated as CASRPDSAPLHF. Filled out from reference TRBV28 and TRBJ1-6, the complete variable domain reads DVKVTQSSRYLVKRTGEKVFLECVQDMDHENMFWYRQDPGLGLRLIYFSYDVKMKEKGDIPEGYSVSREKKERFSLILESASTNQTSMYLCASRPDSAPLHFGNGTRLTVT.

This clone has a handful of counts. V usage is TRBV28 and J usage is TRBJ1-5, with 8 bases matching TRBD1. Germline-derived CDR1 and CDR2 are MDHEN and SYDVKM. J lost 2 bases, V lost 8 bases, and 5 bases had no gene match. The CDR3 contains 14 residues. CDR3: CASETGGGNQPQHF. The CDR3 nucleotides are TGTGCCAGCGAAACAGGGGGTGGCAATCAGCCCCAGCATTTT.

The V call is TRBV7-3, the J call TRBJ2-3, with 9 bases that match TRBD1. CDR1 SGHTA and CDR2 FQGTGA come from the germline V gene. Trimming took 1 base from V and 0 from J; bases not matched to a gene: 11. The CDR3 has 19 residues. CDR3 sequence reads: CASSLRGRRGQGSTDTQYF. CDR3 DNA: TGTGCCAGCAGCTTAAGGGGTAGGAGGGGACAGGGAAGCACAGATACGCAGTATTTT.

This clone was seen just once. The chain links TRBV7-6 to TRBJ1-1, with a tentative D call TRBD1 (5 bases). Per germline, CDR1 SGHVS and CDR2 FNYEAQ. With 5 bases removed from V and 1 base from J, the gap between germline ends came to 11 bases. The CDR3 has 14 amino acids. CDR3 in amino acids: CASSTGNSNTEAFF. The CDR3 bases are TGTGCCAGCAGCACAGGAAACTCGAACACTGAAGCTTTCTTT.

This rearrangement joins TRBV11-3 to TRBJ2-5; 7 positions agree with TRBD1. J gave up 5 bases and V 5 bases, and 5 bases lay outside the gene matches. The CDR3 loop spans 13 amino acids. CDR1 is SGHNT and CDR2 is YENEEA in the germline V gene. The CDR3 DNA reads TGTGCCAGCAGCACCAGGGGGACGGAGACCCAGTACTTC. Translation: CASSTRGTETQYF.

CDR3 sequence (DNA): TGCGCCAGCAGCTTGGCAGCGGGGGGGCTCTACAATGAGCAGTTCTTC. This translates into CASSLAAGGLYNEQFF. V and J are TRBV5-1 and TRBJ2-1; 10 bases agree with TRBD2. The germline CDR1 and CDR2 sequences are SGHRS and YFSETQ. With V trimmed by 0 bases and J by 3 bases, 3 bases remained unmatched. The CDR3 contains 16 residues.

This sequence joins TRBV7-2 and TRBJ2-6; weak D call: TRBD1 (5 bases). This CDR3 contains 16 residues. Germline-derived CDR1 and CDR2 are SGHTA and FQGNSA. V lost 2 bases and J 0 bases, leaving 8 bases between the germline ends. As DNA, the CDR3 is TGTGCCAGCAGCTTACGACAGAACTCTGGGGCCAACGTCCTGACTTTC. Translating gives CASSLRQNSGANVLTF.

Turning to this clone: The sample holds other DNA sequences that translate to the same CDR3. DNA of the CDR3: TGCGCCAGCAGCCGACGACAGCTAAATGAAAAACTGTTTTTT. Its protein is CASSRRQLNEKLFF. The J gene is TRBJ1-4, the V gene TRBV4-1, with D tentatively TRBD1 (5 bases). Germline loops: CDR1 MGHRA, CDR2 YSYEKL. V lost 4 bases and J 5 bases, leaving 11 bases between the germline ends. The CDR3 totals 14 residues.

This clone was recorded once. One end of the junction does not line up with germline, which may come from a read error. The chain combines TRBV19 with TRBJ2-6, with TRBD1 as a possible D gene (8 bases). Per germline, CDR1 LNHDA and CDR2 SQIVND (reference sequence). The CDR3 runs 15 residues. The CDR3 loop is CASSDQGAGANVLTF. In DNA, the CDR3 is TGTGCCAGTAGTGATCAGGGGGCGGGGGCCAACGTGCTGACTTTC.

V gene TRBV15 combines with J gene TRBJ1-5, with D unresolved. CDR1 is LNHNV, CDR2 YYDKDF, per germline (reference sequence). There are 15 residues in the CDR3. Trimming removed 4 bases at V and 3 bases at J, with 13 bases between. CDR3 region: CATSKVGINNQPQHF. The CDR3 bases are TGTGCCACCAGCAAAGTCGGGATTAACAATCAGCCCCAGCATTTT.

This clone was picked up one time. The J gene is TRBJ1-2, the V gene TRBV5-6, with 8 bases lining up with TRBD1. This CDR3 comprises 14 residues. CDR1 is SGHDT and CDR2 is YYEEEE in the germline V gene. J lost 4 bases, V lost 4 bases, and 6 bases had no gene match. The chain's CDR3 is CASSLRTGSYGYTF. CDR3 DNA: TGTGCCAGCAGCCTCCGGACAGGGTCCTATGGCTACACCTTC.